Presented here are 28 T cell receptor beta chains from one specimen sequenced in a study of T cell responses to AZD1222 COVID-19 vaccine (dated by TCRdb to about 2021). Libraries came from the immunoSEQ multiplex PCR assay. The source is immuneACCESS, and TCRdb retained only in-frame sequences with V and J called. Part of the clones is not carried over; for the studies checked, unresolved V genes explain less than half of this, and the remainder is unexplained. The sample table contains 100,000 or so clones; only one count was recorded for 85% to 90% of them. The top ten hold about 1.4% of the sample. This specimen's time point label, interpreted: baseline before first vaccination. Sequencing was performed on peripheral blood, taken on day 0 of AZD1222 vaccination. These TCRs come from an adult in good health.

DNA for the CDR3: TGCGCCAGCAGCTGGGGCCCGGGGACGAGTACAGATACGCAGTATTTT. It yields the protein CASSWGPGTSTDTQYF. The chain carries TRBV5-1 and TRBJ2-3, with D perhaps given as TRBD1 or TRBD2 (5 bases each). Germline V gene lookup returns CDR1 SGHRS and CDR2 YFSETQ. The CDR3 extends over 16 amino acids. Trimming removed 3 bases at V and 3 bases at J, with 17 bases between.

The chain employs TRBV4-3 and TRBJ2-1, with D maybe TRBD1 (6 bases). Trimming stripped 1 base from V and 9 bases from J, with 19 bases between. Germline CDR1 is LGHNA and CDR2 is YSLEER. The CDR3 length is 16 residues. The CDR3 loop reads CASSQVGTGSLSEQFF. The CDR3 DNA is TGCGCCAGCAGCCAAGTCGGAACAGGGTCTTTGAGTGAGCAGTTCTTC.

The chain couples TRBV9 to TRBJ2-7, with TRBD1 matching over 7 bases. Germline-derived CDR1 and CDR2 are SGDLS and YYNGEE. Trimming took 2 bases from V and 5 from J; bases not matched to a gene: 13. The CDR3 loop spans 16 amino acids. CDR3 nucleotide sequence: TGTGCCAGCAGCGTTTTCCCGGGACAGAACGTTGACGAGCAGTACTTC. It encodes CASSVFPGQNVDEQYF.

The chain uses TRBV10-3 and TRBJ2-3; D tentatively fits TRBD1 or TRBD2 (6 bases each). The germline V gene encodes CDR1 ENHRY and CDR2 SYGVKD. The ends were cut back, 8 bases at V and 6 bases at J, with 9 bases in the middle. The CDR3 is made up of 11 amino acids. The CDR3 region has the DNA TGTGCCATCGGGGGGCGGGATACGCAGTATTTT. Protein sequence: CAIGGRDTQYF.

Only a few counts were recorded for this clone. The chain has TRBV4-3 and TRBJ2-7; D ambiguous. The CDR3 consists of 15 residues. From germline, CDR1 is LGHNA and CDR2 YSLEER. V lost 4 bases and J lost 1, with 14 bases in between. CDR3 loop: CASSPSGSLSYEQYF. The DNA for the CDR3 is TGCGCCAGCAGCCCGTCCGGCAGTCTGTCCTACGAGCAGTACTTC.

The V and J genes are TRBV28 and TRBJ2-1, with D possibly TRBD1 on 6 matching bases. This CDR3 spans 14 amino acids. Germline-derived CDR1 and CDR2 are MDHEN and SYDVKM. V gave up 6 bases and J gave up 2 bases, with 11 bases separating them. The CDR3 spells CASSPGTTYNEQFF. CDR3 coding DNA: TGTGCCAGCAGCCCCGGGACAACCTACAATGAGCAGTTCTTC.

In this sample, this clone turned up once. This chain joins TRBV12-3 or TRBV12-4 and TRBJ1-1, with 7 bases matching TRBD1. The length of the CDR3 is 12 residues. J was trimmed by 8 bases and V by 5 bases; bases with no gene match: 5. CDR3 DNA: TGTGCCAGCAGTACCCGGGACAGCGAAGCTTTCTTT. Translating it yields CASSTRDSEAFF.

As DNA, the CDR3 is TGTGCCAGCACCCCTGACAGGGCGCTCGGCTATGGCTACACCTTC. Encoded protein: CASTPDRALGYGYTF. J is TRBJ1-2 and V is TRBV6-2 or TRBV6-3; 7 bases are shared with TRBD1. The germline V gene encodes CDR1 MNHEY and CDR2 SVGEGT. This CDR3 comprises 15 residues. After removal of 7 bases from V and 4 bases from J, the junction contained 12 bases not matched to a gene.

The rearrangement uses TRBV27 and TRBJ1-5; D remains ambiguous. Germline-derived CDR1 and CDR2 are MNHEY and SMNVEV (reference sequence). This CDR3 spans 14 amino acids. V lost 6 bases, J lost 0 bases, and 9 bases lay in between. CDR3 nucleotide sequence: TGTGCCAGCAGCCCTCTTCATAGCAATCAGCCCCAGCATTTT. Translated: CASSPLHSNQPQHF.

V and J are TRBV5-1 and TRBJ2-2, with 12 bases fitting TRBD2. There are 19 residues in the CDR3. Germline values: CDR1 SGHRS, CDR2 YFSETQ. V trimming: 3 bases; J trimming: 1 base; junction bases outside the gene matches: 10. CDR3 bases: TGCGCCAGCAGCTGGAGGGGACTAGCGGGTAGGAGGAACACCGGGGAGCTGTTTTTT. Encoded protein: CASSWRGLAGRRNTGELFF.

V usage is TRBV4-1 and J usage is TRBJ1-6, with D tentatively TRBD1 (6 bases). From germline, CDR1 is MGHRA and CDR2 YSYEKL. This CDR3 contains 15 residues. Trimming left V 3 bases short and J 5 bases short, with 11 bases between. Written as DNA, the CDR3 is TGCGCCAGCAGCCAGGACAGTCCCGATAATTCACCCCTCCACTTT. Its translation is CASSQDSPDNSPLHF.

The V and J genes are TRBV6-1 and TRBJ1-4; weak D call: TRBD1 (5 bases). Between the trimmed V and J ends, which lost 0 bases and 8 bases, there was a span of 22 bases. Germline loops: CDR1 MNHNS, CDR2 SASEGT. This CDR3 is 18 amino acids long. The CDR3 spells CASSEAVWGAGKREKLFF. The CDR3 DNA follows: TGTGCCAGCAGTGAAGCCGTTTGGGGCGCCGGTAAGAGGGAAAAACTGTTTTTT.

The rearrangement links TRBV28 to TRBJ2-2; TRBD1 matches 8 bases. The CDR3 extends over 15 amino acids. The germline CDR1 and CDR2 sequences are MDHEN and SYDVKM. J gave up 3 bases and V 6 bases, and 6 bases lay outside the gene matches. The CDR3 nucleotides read TGTGCCAGCAGGAGGACAGGGAGGTACACCGGGGAGCTGTTTTTT. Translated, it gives CASRRTGRYTGELFF.

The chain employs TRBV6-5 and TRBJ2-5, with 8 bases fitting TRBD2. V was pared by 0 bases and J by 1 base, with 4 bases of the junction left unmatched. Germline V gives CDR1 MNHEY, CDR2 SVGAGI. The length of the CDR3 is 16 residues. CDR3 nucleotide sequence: TGTGCCAGCAGTTACTCCCGGACTAGCCCCCAAGAGACCCAGTACTTC. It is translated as CASSYSRTSPQETQYF.

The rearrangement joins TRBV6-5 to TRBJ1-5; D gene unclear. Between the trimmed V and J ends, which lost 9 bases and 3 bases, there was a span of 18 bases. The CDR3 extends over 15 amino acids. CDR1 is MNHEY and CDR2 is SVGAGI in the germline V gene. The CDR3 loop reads CASGEIDGFNQPQHF. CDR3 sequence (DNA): TGTGCCAGTGGGGAAATCGACGGTTTCAATCAGCCCCAGCATTTT.

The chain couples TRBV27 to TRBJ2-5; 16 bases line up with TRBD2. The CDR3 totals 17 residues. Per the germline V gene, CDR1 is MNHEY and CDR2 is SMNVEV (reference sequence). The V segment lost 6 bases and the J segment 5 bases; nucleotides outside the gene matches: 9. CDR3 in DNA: TGTGCCAGCAGGCCGCGCGCGGGACTAGCGGGAGGGGAGACCCAGTACTTC. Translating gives CASRPRAGLAGGETQYF.

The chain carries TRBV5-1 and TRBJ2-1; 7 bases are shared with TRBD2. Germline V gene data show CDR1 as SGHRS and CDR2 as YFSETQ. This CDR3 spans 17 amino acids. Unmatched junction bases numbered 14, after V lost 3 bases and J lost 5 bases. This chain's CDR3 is CASSWSFVGGENNEQFF. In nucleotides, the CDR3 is TGCGCCAGCAGCTGGAGTTTTGTGGGAGGGGAAAACAATGAGCAGTTCTTC.

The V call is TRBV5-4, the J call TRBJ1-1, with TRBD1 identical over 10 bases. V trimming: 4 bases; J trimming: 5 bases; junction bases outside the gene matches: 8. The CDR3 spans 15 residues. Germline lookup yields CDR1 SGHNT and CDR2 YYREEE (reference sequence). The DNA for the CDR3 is TGTGCCAGCAGCCTGGGGACAGGGGTAAGGACTGAAGCTTTCTTT. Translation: CASSLGTGVRTEAFF.

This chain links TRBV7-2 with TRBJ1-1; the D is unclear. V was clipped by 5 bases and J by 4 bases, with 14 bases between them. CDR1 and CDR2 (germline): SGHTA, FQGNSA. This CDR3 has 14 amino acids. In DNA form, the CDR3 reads TGTGCCAGCAGCCCACGTTCGGGAGCCACTGAAGCTTTCTTT. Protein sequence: CASSPRSGATEAFF.

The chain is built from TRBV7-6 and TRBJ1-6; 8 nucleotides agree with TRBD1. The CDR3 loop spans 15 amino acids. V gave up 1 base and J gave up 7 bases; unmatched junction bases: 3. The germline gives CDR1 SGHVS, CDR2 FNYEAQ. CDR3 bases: TGTGCCAGCAGCTTAGGTCAGGGGGCCAATTCACCCCTCCACTTT. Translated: CASSLGQGANSPLHF.

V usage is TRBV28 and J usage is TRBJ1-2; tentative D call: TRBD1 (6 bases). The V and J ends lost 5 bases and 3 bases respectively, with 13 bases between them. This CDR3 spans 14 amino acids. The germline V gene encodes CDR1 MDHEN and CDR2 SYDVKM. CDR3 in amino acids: CASSPPGAYYGYTF. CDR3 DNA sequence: TGTGCCAGCAGTCCCCCGGGGGCCTACTATGGCTACACCTTC.

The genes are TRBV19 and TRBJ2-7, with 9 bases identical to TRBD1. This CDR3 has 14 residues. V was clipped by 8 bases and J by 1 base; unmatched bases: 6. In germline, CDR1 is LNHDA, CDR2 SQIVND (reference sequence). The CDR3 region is CASGTGTGSYEQYF. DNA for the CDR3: TGTGCCAGTGGGACCGGGACAGGGTCCTACGAGCAGTACTTC.

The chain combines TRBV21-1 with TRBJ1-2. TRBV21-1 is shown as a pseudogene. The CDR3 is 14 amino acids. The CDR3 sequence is CASSNGSRKGGYTF. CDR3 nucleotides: TGTGCCAGCAGCAACGGGTCGAGGAAGGGTGGCTACACCTTC.

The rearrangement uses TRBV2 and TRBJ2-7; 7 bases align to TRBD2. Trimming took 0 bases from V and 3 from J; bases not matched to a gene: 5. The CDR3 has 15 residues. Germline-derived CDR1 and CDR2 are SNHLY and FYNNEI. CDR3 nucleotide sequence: TGTGCCAGCAGTGAAGCGGGAGGGCCGTACTACGAGCAGTACTTC. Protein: CASSEAGGPYYEQYF. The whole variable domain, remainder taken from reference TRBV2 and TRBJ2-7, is EPEVTQTPSHQVTQMGQEVILRCVPISNHLYFYWYRQILGQKVEFLVSFYNNEISEKSEIFDDQFSVERPDGSNFTLKIRSTKLEDSAMYFCASSEAGGPYYEQYFGPGTRLTVT.

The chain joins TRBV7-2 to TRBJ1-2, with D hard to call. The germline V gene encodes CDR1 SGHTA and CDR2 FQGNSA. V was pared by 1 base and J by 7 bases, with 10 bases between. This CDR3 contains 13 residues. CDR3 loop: CASSLDGVGGYTF. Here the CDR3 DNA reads TGTGCCAGCAGCTTAGACGGGGTTGGTGGCTACACCTTC.

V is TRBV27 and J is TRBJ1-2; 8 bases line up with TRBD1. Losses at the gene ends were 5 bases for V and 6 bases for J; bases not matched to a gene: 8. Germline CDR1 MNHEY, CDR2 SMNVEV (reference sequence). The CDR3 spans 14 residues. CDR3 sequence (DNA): TGTGCCAGCAGTCCAAGGGACAGGATAGATGGCTACACCTTC. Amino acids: CASSPRDRIDGYTF.

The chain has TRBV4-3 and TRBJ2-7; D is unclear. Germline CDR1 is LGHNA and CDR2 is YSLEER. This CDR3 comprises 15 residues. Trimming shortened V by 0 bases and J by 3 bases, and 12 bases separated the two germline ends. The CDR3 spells CASSQDILEIYEQYF. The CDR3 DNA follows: TGCGCCAGCAGCCAAGATATATTAGAAATCTACGAGCAGTACTTC.

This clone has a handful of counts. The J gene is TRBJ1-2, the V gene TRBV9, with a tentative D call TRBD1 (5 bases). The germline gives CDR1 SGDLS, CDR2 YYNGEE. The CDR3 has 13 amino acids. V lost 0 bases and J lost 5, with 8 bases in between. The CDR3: CASSVGGDYGYTF. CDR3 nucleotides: TGTGCCAGCAGCGTAGGGGGGGATTATGGCTACACCTTC. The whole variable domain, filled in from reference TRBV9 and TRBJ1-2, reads DSGVTQTPKHLITATGQRVTLRCSPRSGDLSVYWYQQSLDQGLQFLIQYYNGEERAKGNILERFSAQQFPDLHSELNLSSLELGDSALYFCASSVGGDYGYTFGSGTRLTVV.